The sample holds many counts of the clone carrying this TCR beta chain. Its antigen is as yet unknown. Germline loops: CDR1 SEHNR, CDR2 FQNEAQ (reference sequence). This CDR3 is built from 12 residues. Deletions cut 1 base from V and 5 bases from J, with 3 bases between. Via MiXCR, TCRdb re-called the reads, giving one row per CDR3 protein. The table has roughly 630,000 distinct CDR3 sequences, roughly 24% seen once. The data stem from a study of T cell repertoires in cytomegalovirus infection. Study in general: Public TCR beta signatures were indicative of both CMV infection and a matching HLA type. Findings and limits, study-wide: Cumulated frequencies of public TCR beta families served to identify carriers of CMV plus the relevant HLA. HLA-C-restricted TCR beta clonotypes specific for CMV led the ex vivo response.

The chain recombines TRBV7-9 with TRBJ2-1; D not resolved. The source of this sequence is a human donor in good health (CMV status not recorded). Some clones in this sample may be carry-over from other donors' samples. Sequencing was carried out using CD8+ T cells from PBMCs. In DNA form, the CDR3 reads TGTGCCAGCAGCTTAGGCCACAATGAGCAGTTCTTC. Translation: CASSLGHNEQFF.